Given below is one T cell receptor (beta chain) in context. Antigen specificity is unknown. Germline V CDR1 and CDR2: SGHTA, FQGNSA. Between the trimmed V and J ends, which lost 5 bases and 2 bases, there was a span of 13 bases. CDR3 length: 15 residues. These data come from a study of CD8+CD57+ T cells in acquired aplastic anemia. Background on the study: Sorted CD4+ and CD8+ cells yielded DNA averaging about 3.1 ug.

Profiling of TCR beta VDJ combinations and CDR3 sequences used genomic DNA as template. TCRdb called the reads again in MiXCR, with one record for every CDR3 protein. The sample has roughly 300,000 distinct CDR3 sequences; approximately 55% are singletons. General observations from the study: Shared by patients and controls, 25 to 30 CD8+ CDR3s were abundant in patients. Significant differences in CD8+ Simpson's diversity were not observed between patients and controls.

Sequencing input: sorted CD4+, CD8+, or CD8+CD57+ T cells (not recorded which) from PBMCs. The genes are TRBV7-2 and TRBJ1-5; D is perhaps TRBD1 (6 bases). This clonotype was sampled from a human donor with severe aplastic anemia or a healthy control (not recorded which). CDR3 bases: TGTGCCAGCAGCGCACAGGGTGCGGGCAATCAGCCCCAGCATTTT. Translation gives CASSAQGAGNQPQHF.